This TCR beta chain stems from a study of T-cell reconstitution after alpha-beta-depleted transplantation in children. The CDR3 has 14 amino acids. Germline assignment: CDR1 SGHDN and CDR2 FVKESK. V gave up 5 bases and J gave up 0 bases, with 11 bases separating them. TCRbeta library construction was performed incorporating unique molecular identifiers. TCRdb passed the PCR reads through MiXCR, listing each CDR3 protein once. The data show under 450,000 distinct CDR3 sequences, roughly 14% seen once. The input for sequencing was PBMCs, taken from the stem cell graft. The chain joins TRBV14 to TRBJ2-7, with D perhaps matching TRBD1 (5 bases). The TCR comes from a human donor who donated a stem cell graft to a child with Fanconi anemia. CDR3 region: CASSKRGSSYEQYF. DNA of the CDR3: TGTGCCAGCAGCAAAAGGGGAAGCTCCTACGAGCAGTACTTC.